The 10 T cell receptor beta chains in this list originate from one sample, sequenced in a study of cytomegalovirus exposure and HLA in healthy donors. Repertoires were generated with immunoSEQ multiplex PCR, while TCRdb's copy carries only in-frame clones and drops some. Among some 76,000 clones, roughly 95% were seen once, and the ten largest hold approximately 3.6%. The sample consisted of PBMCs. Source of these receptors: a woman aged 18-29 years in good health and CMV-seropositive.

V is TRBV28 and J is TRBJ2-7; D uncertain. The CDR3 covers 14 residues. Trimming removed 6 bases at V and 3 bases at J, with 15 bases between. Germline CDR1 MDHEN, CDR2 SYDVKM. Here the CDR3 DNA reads TGTGCCAGCAGACCAAATGGCAGAGGCTACGAGCAGTACTTC. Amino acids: CASRPNGRGYEQYF.

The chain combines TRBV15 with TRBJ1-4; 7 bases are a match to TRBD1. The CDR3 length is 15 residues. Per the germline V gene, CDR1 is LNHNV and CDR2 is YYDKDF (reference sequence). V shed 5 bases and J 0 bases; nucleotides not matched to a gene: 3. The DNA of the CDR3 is TGTGCCACCAGCCGGGACAGAACAACTAATGAAAAACTGTTTTTT. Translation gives CATSRDRTTNEKLFF.

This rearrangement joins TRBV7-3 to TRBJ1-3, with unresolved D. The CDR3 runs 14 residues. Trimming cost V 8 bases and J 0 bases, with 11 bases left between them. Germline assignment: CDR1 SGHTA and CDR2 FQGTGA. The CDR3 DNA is TGTGCCAGCGCCCGGGGTGACTCTGGAAACACCATATATTTT. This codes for CASARGDSGNTIYF.

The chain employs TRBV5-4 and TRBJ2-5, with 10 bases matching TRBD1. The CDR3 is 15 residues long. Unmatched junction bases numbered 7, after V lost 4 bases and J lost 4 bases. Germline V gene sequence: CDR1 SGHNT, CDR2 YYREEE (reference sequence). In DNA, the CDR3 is TGTGCCAGCAGCAGGGGACAGGGGCAGGGAGAGACCCAGTACTTC. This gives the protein CASSRGQGQGETQYF.

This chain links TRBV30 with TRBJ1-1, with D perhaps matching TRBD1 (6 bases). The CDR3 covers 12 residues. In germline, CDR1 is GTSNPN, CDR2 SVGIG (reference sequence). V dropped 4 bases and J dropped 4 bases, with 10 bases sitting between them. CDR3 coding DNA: TGTGCCTGGAAGAACAGGGCCACTGAAGCTTTCTTT. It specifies CAWKNRATEAFF. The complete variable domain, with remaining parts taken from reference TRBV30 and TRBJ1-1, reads SQTIHQWPATLVQPVGSPLSLECTVEGTSNPNLYWYRQAAGRGLQLLFYSVGIGQISSEVPQNLSASRPQDRQFILSSKKLLLSDSGFYLCAWKNRATEAFFGQGTRLTVV.

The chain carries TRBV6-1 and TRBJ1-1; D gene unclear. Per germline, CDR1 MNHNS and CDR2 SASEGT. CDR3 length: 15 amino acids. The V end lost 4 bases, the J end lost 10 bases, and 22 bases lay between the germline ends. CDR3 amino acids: CASSGRLRFESGAFF. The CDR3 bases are TGTGCCAGCAGTGGGCGCCTCAGGTTCGAGTCTGGAGCTTTCTTT.

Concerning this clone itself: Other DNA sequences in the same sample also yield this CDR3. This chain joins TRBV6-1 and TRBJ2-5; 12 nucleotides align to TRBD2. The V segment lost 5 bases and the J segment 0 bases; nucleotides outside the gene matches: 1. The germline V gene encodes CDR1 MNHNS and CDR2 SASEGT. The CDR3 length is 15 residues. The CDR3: CASSRLAGDQETQYF. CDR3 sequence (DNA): TGTGCCAGCAGTCGACTAGCGGGGGACCAAGAGACCCAGTACTTC.

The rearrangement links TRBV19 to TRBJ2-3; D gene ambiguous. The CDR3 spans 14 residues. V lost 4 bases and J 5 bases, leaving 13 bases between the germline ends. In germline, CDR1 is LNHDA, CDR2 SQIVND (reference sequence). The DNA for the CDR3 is TGTGCCAGTAGTAGTTTCAGGATTGGAGATACGCAGTATTTT. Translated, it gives CASSSFRIGDTQYF.

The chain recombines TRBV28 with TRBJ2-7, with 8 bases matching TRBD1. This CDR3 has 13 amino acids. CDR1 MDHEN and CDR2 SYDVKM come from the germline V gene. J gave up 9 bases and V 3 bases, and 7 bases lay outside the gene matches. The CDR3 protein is CASSLNGQGVQYF. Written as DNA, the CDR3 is TGTGCCAGCAGTTTGAACGGACAGGGTGTGCAGTACTTC.

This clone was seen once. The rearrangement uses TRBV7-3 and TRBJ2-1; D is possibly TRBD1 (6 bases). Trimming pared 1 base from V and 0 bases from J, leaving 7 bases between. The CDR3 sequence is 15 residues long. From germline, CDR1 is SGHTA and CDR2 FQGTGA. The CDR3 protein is CASSLIGGSYNEQFF. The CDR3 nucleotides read TGTGCCAGCAGCTTAATAGGGGGCTCCTACAATGAGCAGTTCTTC.